What follows are 18 T cell receptor beta chains derived from one specimen sequenced in a study of blood T cell repertoires in COVID-19. The table came from immunoSEQ multiplex PCR; TCRdb's copy has only in-frame clones and leaves some out. The data show some 65,000 clones, about 80% seen once. Material for sequencing was peripheral blood. The receptor source for this set is a human donor in a cohort sampled during active COVID-19.

The chain is built from TRBV5-8 and TRBJ1-1; 8 bases fit TRBD1. The V gene's germline CDR1 is SGHTS and CDR2 YDEGEE. The ends lost 4 bases at V and 9 bases at J; junction bases unmatched: 14. The CDR3 has 15 residues. CDR3 sequence reads: CASSIAGGLWGKAFF. CDR3 sequence (DNA): TGTGCCAGCAGCATCGCAGGGGGCCTTTGGGGAAAAGCTTTCTTT. Combining the CDR3 with reference TRBV5-8 and TRBJ1-1 gives the whole variable domain EAGVTQSPTHLIKTRGQQATLRCSPISGHTSVYWYQQALGLGLQFLLWYDEGEERNRGNFPPRFSGRQFPNYSSELNVNALELEDSALYLCASSIAGGLWGKAFFGQGTRLTVV.

The chain joins TRBV2 to TRBJ2-5; 7 nucleotides match TRBD2. The CDR3 has 15 residues. Losses at the gene ends were 4 bases for V and 5 bases for J; bases not matched to a gene: 10. Germline CDR1 is SNHLY and CDR2 is FYNNEI. The CDR3 region has the DNA TGTGCCAGCAGTGCCCTGGGCGGGAGAGGGGAGACCCAGTACTTC. Protein sequence: CASSALGGRGETQYF.

This chain connects TRBV7-6 to TRBJ2-5; 8 bases are shared with TRBD1. The germline gives CDR1 SGHVS, CDR2 FNYEAQ. This CDR3 spans 15 amino acids. J was trimmed by 5 bases and V by 1 base; bases with no gene match: 6. CDR3 DNA sequence: TGTGCCAGCAGCTTAGACGACAGGGGCTGGGAGACCCAGTACTTC. It codes for CASSLDDRGWETQYF.

This clone was observed a handful of times. The chain employs TRBV11-2 and TRBJ1-4; D not certain. CDR3 length equals 16 residues. Trimming took 1 base from V and 5 from J, leaving 14 bases between them. CDR1 SGHAT and CDR2 FQNNGV come from the germline V gene. CDR3 DNA sequence: TGTGCCAGCAGCTTAGGAACGGTCAGGAGGAATGAAAAACTGTTTTTT. This translates into CASSLGTVRRNEKLFF.

The chain uses TRBV27 and TRBJ1-1; D unresolved. In germline, CDR1 is MNHEY, CDR2 SMNVEV (reference sequence). This CDR3 is 14 amino acids long. V lost 5 bases and J 1 base, leaving 11 bases between the germline ends. The CDR3 bases are TGTGCCAGCAGTAGGGAGGAGCCGAACACTGAAGCTTTCTTT. Amino acids: CASSREEPNTEAFF.

The chain carries TRBV5-1 and TRBJ2-7; D is unclear. Germline CDR1 and CDR2: SGHRS and YFSETQ. The ends were cut back, 0 bases at V and 3 bases at J, with 7 bases in the middle. The CDR3 sequence is 13 residues long. CDR3 nucleotide sequence: TGCGCCAGCAGCTTGGGACTCGACTACGAGCAGTACTTC. Its protein product is CASSLGLDYEQYF.

This clone showed up just a few times. The rearrangement uses TRBV7-2 and TRBJ1-5, with D possibly being TRBD1 (6 bases). V lost 3 bases and J 6 bases, leaving 6 bases between the germline ends. Per the germline V gene, CDR1 is SGHTA and CDR2 is FQGNSA. The CDR3 has 12 amino acids. In nucleotides, the CDR3 is TGTGCCAGCAGCTTCAGGGGTCAGCCCCAGCATTTT. Its translation is CASSFRGQPQHF.

The rearrangement uses TRBV24-1 and TRBJ1-3; D remains ambiguous. The CDR3 covers 12 residues. CDR1 is KGHDR, CDR2 SFDVKD, per germline. V was clipped by 6 bases and J by 3 bases, with 5 bases between them. The CDR3 bases are TGTGCCACCAGTCCCAATGGAAACACCATATATTTT. Its translation: CATSPNGNTIYF.

The V call is TRBV5-1, the J call TRBJ2-7, with 11 bases matching TRBD2. The V gene end was trimmed by 4 bases and the J gene end by 5 bases; junction bases not matched to a gene: 11. The CDR3 extends over 16 amino acids. Germline lookup yields CDR1 SGHRS and CDR2 YFSETQ. The CDR3 sequence: CASSPYGSGRANEQYF. For the CDR3, the DNA is TGCGCCAGCAGCCCCTATGGTAGCGGGAGGGCAAACGAGCAGTACTTC.

In this sample, this clone turned up a few times. The genes are TRBV6-5 and TRBJ2-7, with 7 bases aligning to TRBD1. This CDR3 has 15 residues. V trimming: 6 bases; J trimming: 2 bases; junction bases outside the gene matches: 10. Germline V gene sequence: CDR1 MNHEY, CDR2 SVGAGI. In DNA, the CDR3 is TGTGCCAGCAGGTCGACAGGGTTGGGAGCCTACGAGCAGTACTTC. Amino acids: CASRSTGLGAYEQYF.

The CDR3, as DNA: TGCAGCGTTGAAGTCAGCGAGACTTCCTCCTACGAGCAGTACTTC. It codes for CSVEVSETSSYEQYF. The J gene is TRBJ2-7, the V gene TRBV29-1; D unresolved. Per the germline V gene, CDR1 is SQVTM and CDR2 is ANQGSEA. The length of the CDR3 is 15 residues. With 1 base removed from V and 0 bases from J, the gap between germline ends came to 13 bases.

This clone has a handful of counts. The CDR3 bases are TGCGCCAGCAGCTTGGACAGGGGGCAGAGGAATGGCTACACCTTC. Encoded protein: CASSLDRGQRNGYTF. The rearrangement links TRBV5-1 to TRBJ1-2; 9 nucleotides align to TRBD1. The CDR3 runs to 15 residues. V dropped 0 bases and J dropped 6; count of bases not matched to a gene: 6. Germline V gene sequence: CDR1 SGHRS, CDR2 YFSETQ.

The chain recombines TRBV7-8 with TRBJ1-5; D is perhaps TRBD1 (6 bases). CDR1 is SGHVS, CDR2 FQNEAQ, per germline. V was clipped by 5 bases and J by 6 bases, with 14 bases between them. The CDR3 has 14 amino acids. This CDR3 is CASSGNQGTQPQHF. CDR3 in DNA: TGTGCCAGCAGCGGGAACCAGGGGACTCAGCCCCAGCATTTT.

V gene TRBV27 combines with J gene TRBJ2-1, with 7 bases matching TRBD1. The V gene's germline CDR1 is MNHEY and CDR2 SMNVEV (reference sequence). The CDR3 spans 15 residues. With V trimmed by 1 base and J by 8 bases, 8 bases remained unmatched. The CDR3 bases are TGTGCCAGCAGTTTATTGACAGGGCAGGGAGATGAGCAGTTCTTC. This sequence encodes CASSLLTGQGDEQFF.

This sequence joins TRBV7-2 and TRBJ2-7; TRBD2 matches 8 bases. The CDR3 has 17 residues. V lost 1 base and J lost 5; bases outside the gene matches: 13. Germline V gene data show CDR1 as SGHTA and CDR2 as FQGNSA. The CDR3 is CASSLEWGSGRSDEQYF. The CDR3 DNA sequence: TGTGCCAGCAGCTTAGAATGGGGAAGCGGGAGATCCGACGAGCAGTACTTC. Looking up the rest from reference TRBV7-2 and TRBJ2-7 gives the full variable domain: GAGVSQSPSNKVTEKGKDVELRCDPISGHTALYWYRQSLGQGLEFLIYFQGNSAPDKSGLPSDRFSAERTGGSVSTLTIQRTQQEDSAVYLCASSLEWGSGRSDEQYFGPGTRLTVT.

V and J are TRBV7-2 and TRBJ2-4; no clear D gene. This CDR3 region has 15 residues. CDR1 SGHTA and CDR2 FQGNSA come from the germline V gene. The V and J ends lost 1 base and 4 bases respectively, with 11 bases between them. CDR3: CASSLGGVGKNIQYF. The DNA of the CDR3 is TGTGCCAGCAGCTTAGGCGGCGTTGGTAAAAACATTCAGTACTTC.

V usage is TRBV9 and J usage is TRBJ2-2, with D possibly being TRBD2 (6 bases). Trimming shortened V by 2 bases and J by 0 bases, and 11 bases separated the two germline ends. The CDR3 is made up of 16 amino acids. Germline-derived CDR1 and CDR2 are SGDLS and YYNGEE. The CDR3 region has the DNA TGTGCCAGCAGCGTCTTTAGCGGACCGAACACCGGGGAGCTGTTTTTT. As protein: CASSVFSGPNTGELFF.

The V gene is TRBV18, the J gene TRBJ2-7, with a weak D call TRBD2 (5 bases). Trimming pared 1 base from V and 0 bases from J, leaving 10 bases between. The germline gives CDR1 KGHSH, CDR2 LQKENI. The CDR3 is 15 residues long. The CDR3 loop is CASSPLGGLSYEQYF. As DNA, the CDR3 is TGTGCCAGCTCACCACTCGGCGGGCTCTCCTACGAGCAGTACTTC.